The 9 T cell receptor beta chains below come from one sample, sequenced in a study of cytomegalovirus exposure and HLA in healthy donors. Primers for the PCR totalled 60 Vbeta and 13 Jbeta. Repertoires were generated with immunoSEQ multiplex PCR, while TCRdb's copy carries only in-frame clones and drops some. The table lists hundreds of thousands of clones, 77% of them singletons. Source material: PBMCs. All receptors come from a woman aged 55-70 years in good health and CMV-seropositive.

This chain connects TRBV7-2 to TRBJ2-1; 7 nucleotides match TRBD1. The CDR3 contains 14 residues. Germline CDR1 SGHTA, CDR2 FQGNSA. V gave up 1 base and J gave up 15 bases; unmatched junction bases: 12. In DNA form, the CDR3 reads TGTGCCAGCAGCTTAGGGACCTGGGACAGCCGTTTGTTCTTC. This codes for CASSLGTWDSRLFF.

Here the CDR3 reads CASSSGGADTIYF. The CDR3 DNA sequence: TGCGCCAGCAGTTCTGGAGGGGCGGACACCATATATTTT. J is TRBJ1-3 and V is TRBV5-1; D is possibly TRBD1 (5 bases). Germline CDR1 SGHRS, CDR2 YFSETQ. This CDR3 has 13 residues. The V and J ends lost 5 bases and 8 bases respectively, with 14 bases between them.

This sequence joins TRBV28 and TRBJ2-3; TRBD2 is a possible D gene (6 bases). V gave up 6 bases and J gave up 3 bases, with 13 bases separating them. Germline CDR1 is MDHEN and CDR2 is SYDVKM. The length of the CDR3 is 14 residues. CDR3 DNA: TGTGCCAGCAGCTCACCAGGAGGGACAGATACGCAGTATTTT. Translation gives CASSSPGGTDTQYF.

The rearrangement uses TRBV12-1 and TRBJ1-4; TRBD1 is the table's D call, not checked against the DNA. TRBV12-1 is an annotated pseudogene. This CDR3 spans 16 amino acids. CDR3 residues: CASSSDQGAFCEKLFF. The CDR3 DNA follows: TGTGCCAGCAGCTCTGATCAGGGGGCGTTTTGTGAAAAACTGTTTTTT.

This clone was detected only a few times. The CDR3 reads CSVVGQGGEKLFF. In nucleotides, the CDR3 is TGCAGCGTTGTGGGACAGGGCGGTGAAAAACTGTTTTTT. V is TRBV29-1 and J is TRBJ1-4; 9 bases map to TRBD1. Looked up from germline, CDR1 is SQVTM and CDR2 is ANQGSEA. The CDR3 spans 13 residues. The junction had 4 bases not matched to a gene; V was cut back by 4 bases and J by 7 bases. The entire variable domain, with the rest obtained from reference TRBV29-1 and TRBJ1-4, is as follows: SAVISQKPSRDICQRGTSLTIQCQVDSQVTMMFWYRQQPGQSLTLIATANQGSEATYESGFVIDKFPISRPNLTFSTLTVSNMSPEDSSIYLCSVVGQGGEKLFFGSGTQLSVL.

This clone has just a few counts. The chain couples TRBV5-1 to TRBJ1-1; D might be TRBD1 (6 bases). CDR3 size: 14 residues. CDR1 and CDR2 (germline): SGHRS, YFSETQ. With 5 bases removed from V and 1 base from J, the gap between germline ends came to 12 bases. The CDR3 DNA sequence: TGCGCCAGCAGAGTACAGGGCCAGAACACTGAAGCTTTCTTT. This codes for CASRVQGQNTEAFF.

CDR3 sequence reads: CASSPTGTGGSYEQYF. CDR3 nucleotides: TGTGCCAGCTCACCAACCGGGACAGGGGGCTCCTACGAGCAGTACTTC. The chain combines TRBV18 with TRBJ2-7, with TRBD1 matching 11 bases. The CDR3 contains 16 residues. Trimming cost V 2 bases and J 0 bases; bases outside gene matches: 3. Germline values: CDR1 KGHSH, CDR2 LQKENI.

V gene TRBV15 combines with J gene TRBJ1-2, with 9 bases aligning to TRBD1. This CDR3 spans 16 amino acids. The V gene's germline CDR1 is LNHNV and CDR2 YYDKDF (reference sequence). The junction had 8 bases not matched to a gene; V was cut back by 0 bases and J by 6 bases. The CDR3 loop reads CATSRDYGTGLDGYTF. The DNA of the CDR3 is TGTGCCACCAGCAGAGATTACGGGACAGGGTTGGATGGCTACACCTTC.

This rearrangement joins TRBV7-2 to TRBJ1-5; D call uncertain. V lost 2 bases and J 0 bases, leaving 11 bases between the germline ends. This CDR3 contains 16 residues. Germline V gene sequence: CDR1 SGHTA, CDR2 FQGNSA. The CDR3 region is CASSLNRGYSNQPQHF. The CDR3 DNA reads as TGTGCCAGCAGCTTAAACCGGGGATATAGCAATCAGCCCCAGCATTTT.